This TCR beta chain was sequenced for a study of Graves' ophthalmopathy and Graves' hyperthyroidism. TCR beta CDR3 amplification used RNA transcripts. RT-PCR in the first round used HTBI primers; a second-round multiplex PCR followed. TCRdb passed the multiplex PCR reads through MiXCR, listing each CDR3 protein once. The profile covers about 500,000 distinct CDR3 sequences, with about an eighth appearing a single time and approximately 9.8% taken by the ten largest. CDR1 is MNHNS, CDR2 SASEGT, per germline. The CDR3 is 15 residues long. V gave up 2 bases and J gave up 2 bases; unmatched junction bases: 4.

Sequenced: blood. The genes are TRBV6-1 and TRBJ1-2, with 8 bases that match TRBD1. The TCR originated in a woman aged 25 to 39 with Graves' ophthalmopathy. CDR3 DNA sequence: TGTGCCAGCAGTGAAAAGGACAGGGCGAACTATGGCTACACCTTC. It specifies CASSEKDRANYGYTF.